This T cell receptor (beta chain) appears in the sequencing data of a study of vaccination and CD4 T cells after COVID-19 (dated by TCRdb to about 2022). Background on the whole study: Convalescent patients had a positive SARS-CoV-2 result on nasal swab PCR, and of these patients, several had mild disease and one had severe disease. The convalescent cohort comprised six males and four females, including two Hispanic individuals, seven Caucasians, two Asians and one multiracial person. Participants got two doses of the Pfizer-BioNTech BNT162b2 vaccine (n=8) or two doses of the Moderna mRNA-1273 vaccine (n=2). Post-COVID blood samples were collected from convalescent patients a median of around 96 days after diagnosis, with a range of roughly 35 to 180 days. Post-vaccine blood samples were obtained a median of roughly 75 days after the second vaccine dose, with a range of about 13 to 250 days. Culture stimuli were overlapping spike peptide pools from SARS-CoV-2 and from the common cold coronaviruses HCoV-NL63, HCoV-OC43 and HCoV-229E. Control cultures received a CEFX viral epitope pool as the positive control, an HIV-1 Nef peptide pool as the negative control, or no peptide. The spike-specific CD4+ TCR repertoire was compared before and after mRNA vaccination in under 11 COVID-19 convalescent patients and a handful of infection-naive healthy vaccine recipients.

Beyond this particular receptor, the publication reports: Of the vaccine-specific clones found in convalescent patients, nearly all (304 of 307) were mono-reactive for SARS-CoV-2 spike instead of being cross-reactive with common cold coronaviruses. An increase in the median number of SARS-CoV-2-reactive clonotypes from 20 to 25 after infection to roughly 38 after vaccination was observed, but the change was not found to be significant. The study included relatively few convalescent patients and did not analyze early timepoints after natural infection. In convalescent patients, a median approximately 89% of post-vaccine SARS-CoV-2-reactive clones were detected only after vaccination, suggesting vaccine-specific priming.

Read against the paper, the sample's treatment or condition label means: approximately 9-day PBMC culture with coronavirus spike peptide pools or control peptides (ViraFEST assay). The study used the ViraFEST assay, which expanded antigen-specific T cells with peptide pools and then identified expanded clonotypes by TCR sequencing. The convalescent patients' positive SARS-CoV-2 PCR tests were from March to December 2020, which was before the Alpha, Beta and Delta variants emerged in the United States. PBMCs were cultured at approximately 2.1 million per well in IMDM supplemented with roughly 5.2% human AB serum and around 10 IU/ml IL-2, with around 10 ug/ml peptide pools added. Half of the culture medium was replaced with fresh IL-2-containing medium on days 3 and 7. Once the cells had been in culture for around ten days, the EasySep CD4+ T cell isolation kit was used to isolate CD4+ T cells by negative selection. Ficoll-Paque Plus gradient centrifugation was used to isolate PBMCs from whole blood, and the isolated PBMCs were then either used fresh or cryopreserved at -140C. Triplicate wells were generally used for each culture condition.

Libraries came from PCR. TCR sequencing of DNA from cultured CD4+ T cells used the Oncomine TCR Beta short-read assay at the Johns Hopkins FTIC core. The QIAamp micro DNA kit was used to extract genomic DNA from the cultured CD4+ T cells. Oncomine TCR Beta libraries from cultured CD4+ T cells were pooled with unique dual indexes and sequenced on an Illumina iSeq 100. From the authors' description of their analysis: Non-productive sequences were removed, and CDR3s not starting with C, not ending with F or W, or shorter than 7 amino acids were discarded. Antigen-specific clonotypes were identified using the MANAFEST web application through comparison of peptide-stimulated wells with reference and other culture wells. To be called positive, a clone needed an FDR below 0.05, an odds ratio above 5, and a productive frequency above 0.1% in at least two of three replicate wells. A clonotype was classed as cross-reactive if the clonotype showed significant expansion both in SARS-CoV-2 spike wells and in at least one common cold coronavirus spike condition. Similarity between CDR3 sequences was evaluated in R version 3.6.1 using Levenshtein distances (stringdist) and unrooted phylogenetic trees (ape). The public sequencing data were trimmed at Q25 with fastp and processed into clonotypes with MiXCR by TCRdb, which kept only in-frame beta chains. Every entry covers one CDR3 protein and lists the most common genes and DNA from its rows. For this entry, the V and J calls and clone size follow TCRdb and not the study's own pipeline. In all, the sample holds over 7,000 distinct CDR3 sequences, and approximately 57% of those were seen once. Over 15% of the sample is held by the ten biggest clonotypes.

Details on this clonotype: It has no known antigen specificity. The record has no base qualities; no much larger clone is one base away.

The CDR3 spans 17 residues, from the cysteine through the phenylalanine. Left in the record is the CDR3 DNA by itself, 51 bases read in frame from the first base. The germline V gene supplies CDR1 MNHEY and CDR2 SVGAGI. V loses 0 bases, J loses 2 bases, and the germline ends lie 11 bases apart. Specimen: cultured CD4+ T cells from blood, collected after SARS-CoV-2 vaccination. This sequence uses TRBV6-5 and TRBJ2-6, with the D gene not clear enough to name. This TCR derives from a human donor with COVID-19. The base sequence is TGTGCCAGCAGTTACTCGATGAGCCTTCCTGGGGCCAACGTCCTGACTTTC. Translated, this gives CASSYSMSLPGANVLTF.